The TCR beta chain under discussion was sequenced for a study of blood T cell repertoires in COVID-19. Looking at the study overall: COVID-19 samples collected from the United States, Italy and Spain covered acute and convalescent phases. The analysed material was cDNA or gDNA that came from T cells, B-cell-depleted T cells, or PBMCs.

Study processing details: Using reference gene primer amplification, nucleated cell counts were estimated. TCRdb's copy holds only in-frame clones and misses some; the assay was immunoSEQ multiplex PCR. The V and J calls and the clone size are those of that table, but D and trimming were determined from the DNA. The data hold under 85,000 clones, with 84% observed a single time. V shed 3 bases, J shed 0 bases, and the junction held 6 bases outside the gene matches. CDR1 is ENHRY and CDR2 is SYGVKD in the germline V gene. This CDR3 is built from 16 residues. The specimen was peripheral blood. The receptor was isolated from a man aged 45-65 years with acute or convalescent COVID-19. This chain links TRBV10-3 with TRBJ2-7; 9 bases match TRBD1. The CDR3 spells CAISDEGTGPSYEQYF. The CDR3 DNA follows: TGTGCCATCAGTGATGAAGGGACAGGGCCCTCCTACGAGCAGTACTTC.